These T cell receptor beta chains were read from a single sample in a study of blood T cell repertoires in COVID-19. Clones were read by immunoSEQ multiplex PCR, and TCRdb kept only the in-frame ones, dropping some. The data show 250,000 to 300,000 clones, around 84% seen once. Sequenced input: PBMCs or T cells enriched from blood (not recorded which). All receptors derive from a man aged 18 to 35 who had recovered from COVID-19. CDR3s include the opening cysteine and the closing phenylalanine or tryptophan. A D gene is named only where the DNA matches it firmly. Only part of the rows carry a size: once, few, many, or a class if the clone is expanded.

clone_size	v_call	d_call	j_call	cdr3_nt	cdr3_aa
-	TRBV7-3	TRBD1	TRBJ1-1	TGTGCCAGCAGCCAGACAGGGCTCGTTCCTTTGAACACTGAAGCTTTCTTT	CASSQTGLVPLNTEAFF
-	TRBV19	TRBD1	TRBJ2-1	TGTGCCACAGGGTCAGGGGGCTACAATGAGCAGTTCTTC	CATGSGGYNEQFF
-	TRBV4-1	-	TRBJ2-1	TGCGCCAGCAGCCAAGCCAGGGGCGGGGGCTCCTACAATGAGCAGTTCTTC	CASSQARGGGSYNEQFF
-	TRBV3-1/TRBV3-2	-	TRBJ2-1	TGTGCCAGCAGCCAGAAGCATTATCGCCCGGGTCCTAATGAGCAGTTCTTC	CASSQKHYRPGPNEQFF
-	TRBV28	-	TRBJ1-2	TGTGCCAGCAGTTCCTCAGGGGGCTACACCTTC	CASSSSGGYTF
-	TRBV15	-	TRBJ2-2	TGTGCCACCAGCAGAGGGACCGGGACAAAAGGCACCGGGGAGCTGTTTTTT	CATSRGTGTKGTGELFF
-	TRBV18	TRBD1	TRBJ1-5	TGTGCCAGCTCGGAGGGGGCGAATCAGCCCCAGCATTTT	CASSEGANQPQHF
-	TRBV10-2	TRBD2	TRBJ2-3	TGCGCCAGCCTGACTAGCGGGGGGTCAGATACGCAGTATTTT	CASLTSGGSDTQYF
-	TRBV4-1	-	TRBJ2-1	TGCGCCAGCAGCCAAGTCATGGCTCTCTCCTACAATGAGCAGTTCTTC	CASSQVMALSYNEQFF
-	TRBV5-1	TRBD1	TRBJ1-2	TGCGCCAGCAGCTTTAAACAGGGGAGGCATGGCTACACCTTC	CASSFKQGRHGYTF
-	TRBV25-1	-	TRBJ2-7	TGTGCCAGCAGAGACTCCCAGGGCGGAACCTACGAGCAGTACTTC	CASRDSQGGTYEQYF
-	TRBV23-1	TRBD1	TRBJ1-4	TGCGCCAGCAGTCAATCGACCAGGGGGCGGGAAAAACTGTTTTTT	CASSQSTRGREKLFF
-	TRBV6-5	TRBD2	TRBJ2-2	TGTGCCAGCAGTTGGACTAGCGGGAGTCCCGGGGAGCTGTTTTTT	CASSWTSGSPGELFF
once	TRBV18	TRBD1	TRBJ1-3	TGTGCCAGCTCACCACGGACAGGCGTGAGCTCTGGAAACACCATATATTTT	CASSPRTGVSSGNTIYF
-	TRBV6-5	-	TRBJ2-5	TGTGCCAGCAGTTACGGGGACATCCAAGAGACCCAGTACTTC	CASSYGDIQETQYF
-	TRBV6-5	-	TRBJ1-1	TGTGCCAGCAGGACAGCGTTGAACACTGAAGCTTTCTTT	CASRTALNTEAFF